This T cell receptor (beta chain) was obtained from a study of blood T cells in healthy people across ages. The CDR3 sequence is 14 residues long. Germline lookup yields CDR1 DFQATT and CDR2 SNEGSKA (reference sequence). Findings of the study overall: It was held that the diversity estimates obtained from one million T cells were underestimates. Naive T cell percentage by flow cytometry tracked strongly with beta diversity.

This clonotype has only one observation. Its specificity is unknown. Researchers isolated at least 6 million PBMCs per sample. Next came a second PCR, run for about 7 to 12 cycles, which used a sample-barcoded 5' primer along with a J-beta primer mix. Via MiXCR, TCRdb re-called the 5' RACE reads, giving one row per CDR3 protein. The table lists about 1,400,000 distinct CDR3 sequences, 45% to 70% of them singletons, with 5.5% to 8% in the top ten. This TCR was sampled from a young man in good health. The specimen was blood. The J gene is TRBJ2-1, the V gene TRBV20-1; 8 nucleotides align to TRBD2. The DNA end favors TRBJ2-7, so the J call may be wrong. CDR3 DNA sequence: TGCAGTGCTGCCCTAGCGGGTAACTACAATGAGCAGTACTTC. This encodes CSAALAGNYNEQYF.